These 3 T cell receptor beta chains share one sample of origin, sequenced in a study of blood T cell repertoires in COVID-19. Repertoires were generated with immunoSEQ multiplex PCR, while TCRdb's copy carries only in-frame clones and drops some. The data contain 150,000 to 200,000 clones, about nine tenths of them seen just once; the ten biggest clones take up around 25%. Sequencing was carried out using peripheral blood. These receptors all come from a man in his sixties with acute or convalescent COVID-19.

This clone occurred once. V usage is TRBV27 and J usage is TRBJ2-1, with TRBD2 matching 14 bases. Germline values: CDR1 MNHEY, CDR2 SMNVEV (reference sequence). The CDR3 covers 19 residues. The junction had 15 bases not matched to a gene; V was cut back by 3 bases and J by 8 bases. DNA of the CDR3: TGTGCCAGCAGTTTTAGATTCCCGGGACTAGCGGGAGTTATCGATGAGCAGTTCTTC. This translates into CASSFRFPGLAGVIDEQFF.

J is TRBJ1-1 and V is TRBV19, with a possible D match to TRBD1 (5 bases). CDR3 length: 16 residues. Germline CDR1 and CDR2: LNHDA and SQIVND (reference sequence). Deletions cut 5 bases from V and 1 base from J, with 17 bases between. The DNA for the CDR3 is TGTGCCAGTAGTCGACAGAGCCGGGTGGGGAACACTGAAGCTTTCTTT. Protein: CASSRQSRVGNTEAFF.

The chain couples TRBV27 to TRBJ2-7, with 10 bases that match TRBD1. J lost 3 bases, V lost 7 bases, and 3 bases had no gene match. Germline lookup yields CDR1 MNHEY and CDR2 SMNVEV (reference sequence). The CDR3 loop spans 13 amino acids. The CDR3 DNA reads as TGTGCCAGCACGGGACAGGGGTACTACGAGCAGTACTTC. Amino acids: CASTGQGYYEQYF.